This TCR beta chain came from a study of PD-L1 blockade in urothelial cancer (dated 2017 in TCRdb). Background for the entire study: All patients started therapy in the mid-2010s and received atezolizumab 1,200 mg intravenously every 3 weeks. Pretreatment tumor samples and matched peripheral blood, collected serially before and after atezolizumab treatment, underwent TCR sequencing. Patients had an ECOG performance status of 0 or 1 and had received between 0 and 3 prior chemotherapy regimens. Blood samples gave median yields of about 150,000 T cells and tens of thousands of unique TCRs, along with a median clonality of 0.080. An exploratory multi-omic analysis was conducted of the somatic, immune and clinical correlates of response to PD-L1 blockade with atezolizumab in urothelial cancer. Pretreatment blood TCR-seq was available for under 35 patients, at least one posttreatment blood collection was obtained for about 25 patients, and tumor TCR-seq was available for about 25 patients. Fewer than ten patients reached durable clinical benefit, while around 19 patients did not. Blood samples were analyzed at 3 weeks after treatment start (second dose) and at 6 weeks after treatment start. In the same patients, pretreatment tumors underwent whole exome sequencing and RNA sequencing in addition to TCR sequencing. About 90% of the 29 patients were identified as males with urothelial cancer of bladder origin, and a prior smoking history was reported by 18 of 29 patients. Durable clinical benefit was defined as a progression-free survival longer than 6 months, and TCR features were additionally tested against progression-free survival and overall survival.

To estimate absolute template abundance from read counts, synthetic TCR analog templates were spiked into each PCR. TCRbeta CDR3 regions were amplified from genomic DNA with bias-controlled V and J gene primers using the immunoSEQ assay. Rearranged TCRbeta segments were sequenced at approximately 20X coverage. The study's processing was this. Sequencing errors were corrected by clustering, and CDR3s were annotated against IMGT so that V, D and J genes could be assigned. Only productive TCRbeta rearrangements were used in downstream analyses, excluding out-of-frame or stop-codon sequences. Clonality was computed as one minus Shannon entropy normalized by the log of the number of unique productive sequences. Clones differing between time points or between blood and tumor were identified using Fisher's exact test with Benjamini-Hochberg correction, with an adjusted p below 0.01 applied as the threshold. Imported from immuneACCESS, the table was reduced by TCRdb to in-frame sequences with V and J called. These copies leave out some clones; in studies compared against another copy, an unresolved V gene accounts for under half, and the cause of the remainder is not known. The DNA was the basis for D and trimming; V, J and clone size are from that table. The sample has 83,000 or so clones on record, around 78% of them singletons. The biggest ten clones account for around 7.7% of the sample.

There are 14 amino acids in the CDR3, from cysteine to phenylalanine inclusive. Only CDR3 DNA remains: 42 bases, in frame from the first base. Trimming removed 2 bases from V and 3 bases from J; the gene matches leave 4 bases unexplained. The CDR1 and CDR2 encoded by the germline V gene are MNHNS and SASEGT. Summary of the overall study and its limitations: Because of the small sample size (n ≈ 30) and the many exploratory analyses performed, the results are intended to be regarded as hypothesis-generating. At 3 weeks after the start of treatment, tumor-associated TCR clones in peripheral blood had expanded more in patients with durable benefit (n of about 22, p = 0.022). A pretreatment peripheral blood TCR clonality below the median was linked to improved progression-free and overall survival.

Interpreted using the paper, the time point label stands for: peripheral blood 6 weeks after treatment start. The cohort comprised nearly 30 patients with locally advanced or metastatic urothelial carcinoma treated at Memorial Sloan Kettering on a trial protocol. Peripheral blood mononuclear cells were collected pretreatment and during treatment, with between 1 and 8 total time points obtained per patient. The Qiagen DNeasy Blood extraction kit was used to purify genomic DNA from total PBMCs and tumor samples. PBMCs were collected pretreatment and during treatment and were isolated and stored as previously described. Notes on this clone: The antigen it recognizes is unknown. Base quality data are lacking; no much larger clone is found one base away.

Sequenced here: PBMCs, sampled around atezolizumab (anti-PD-L1) treatment. The rearranged chain carries TRBV6-1 and TRBJ2-7; 7 bases in the junction line up with TRBD2. This TCR was recovered from a man in his sixties or seventies with urothelial cancer. The CDR3 loop reads CASSESGRDYEQYF. The DNA sequence is given as TGTGCCAGCAGTGAATCGGGGAGGGACTACGAGCAGTACTTC.